Listed here is a single TCR beta chain. These data come from a study of blood T cell repertoires in COVID-19. The overall study: The samples span acute and convalescent COVID-19 from the United States, Italy and Spain. From T cells, B-cell-depleted T cells, or PBMCs came the material, which was cDNA or gDNA.

Sequenced by immunoSEQ multiplex PCR; TCRdb stores in-frame clones only, minus some. Among about 58,000 clones listed, 88% were seen once. The germline gives CDR1 MDHEN, CDR2 SYDVKM. The trim removed 6 bases at V and 3 bases at J, leaving 9 bases unmatched. The CDR3 has 15 residues. Sequences were obtained from peripheral blood. This TCR came from a woman aged 70-85 years with active COVID-19. This rearrangement joins TRBV28 to TRBJ1-1; 8 bases align to TRBD1. The CDR3 DNA sequence: TGTGCCAGCAGCCCCCACAGGGGGTTGTACACTGAAGCTTTCTTT. Encoded protein: CASSPHRGLYTEAFF.